Following are 7 T cell receptor beta chains from one sample sequenced in a study of T cell responses to AZD1222 COVID-19 vaccine. Sequencing was performed with immunoSEQ multiplex PCR; in TCRdb, only in-frame clones are kept and a portion is missing. The sample has 120,000 or so clones, approximately 85% seen once. Sequenced material: peripheral blood, taken on day 0 of AZD1222 vaccination. The receptors shown here come from an adult in good health.

The chain uses TRBV25-1 and TRBJ2-6; TRBD1 is a possible D gene (6 bases). Trimming stripped 4 bases from V and 2 bases from J, with 18 bases between. CDR3 length: 18 amino acids. In germline, CDR1 is MGHDK, CDR2 SYGVNS. The CDR3 DNA reads as TGTGCCAGCAGTGCTCCGACAGGCCTAGGGCCTGGGGCCAACGTCCTGACTTTC. This sequence encodes CASSAPTGLGPGANVLTF.

This clone appeared once. The V gene is TRBV3-1 (or the pseudogene TRBV3-2), the J gene TRBJ1-3, with no clear D. Germline V gives CDR1 LGHDT, CDR2 YNNKEL (reference sequence). V was cut by 5 bases and J by 0 bases, with 11 bases left in between. There are 15 residues in the CDR3. Written as DNA, the CDR3 is TGTGCCAGCAGCTTCGACGGGATCTCTGGAAACACCATATATTTT. Its translation is CASSFDGISGNTIYF.

The J gene is TRBJ2-7, the V gene TRBV19; D may match TRBD1 or TRBD2 (5 bases each). There are 15 residues in the CDR3. V lost 6 bases to trimming and J lost 2 bases, with 17 bases between them. Germline V gene lookup returns CDR1 LNHDA and CDR2 SQIVND (reference sequence). The CDR3 coding sequence is TGTGCCAGTAGCCCGTTTGGGGGAGCTCCCTACGAGCAGTACTTC. Its protein is CASSPFGGAPYEQYF. Full variable domain (rest looked up from reference TRBV19 and TRBJ2-7): DGGITQSPKYLFRKEGQNVTLSCEQNLNHDAMYWYRQDPGQGLRLIYYSQIVNDFQKGDIAEGYSVSREKKESFPLTVTSAQKNPTAFYLCASSPFGGAPYEQYFGPGTRLTVT.

The rearrangement joins TRBV3-1 (or the pseudogene TRBV3-2) to TRBJ1-2; the match to TRBD1 covers 12 bases. The germline V gene has CDR1 LGHDT and CDR2 YNNKEL (reference sequence). CDR3 length: 16 amino acids. V trimming: 3 bases; J trimming: 8 bases; junction bases outside the gene matches: 10. CDR3 sequence (DNA): TGTGCCAGCAGCCAGGGACAGGGGGCGATCGGAGAGGGCTACACCTTC. Its translation: CASSQGQGAIGEGYTF.

This clone came up once. J is TRBJ1-3 and V is TRBV6-5; D is possibly TRBD1 (6 bases). Germline CDR1 reads MNHEY; CDR2 reads SVGAGI. The CDR3 sequence is 15 residues long. The ends were cut back, 5 bases at V and 2 bases at J, with 13 bases in the middle. The CDR3 region has the DNA TGTGCCAGCAGTATACACAGGGTCCCTGGAAACACCATATATTTT. This translates into CASSIHRVPGNTIYF.

This clone showed up just once. The V and J genes are TRBV6-1 and TRBJ1-5; D might be TRBD1 (6 bases). CDR3 length: 15 residues. Looked up from germline, CDR1 is MNHNS and CDR2 is SASEGT. Trimming left V 0 bases short and J 4 bases short, with 10 bases between. The CDR3 reads CASSEAGAGNQPQHF. Here the CDR3 DNA reads TGTGCCAGCAGTGAAGCGGGGGCGGGAAATCAGCCCCAGCATTTT.

The chain has TRBV5-1 and TRBJ1-2; D perhaps matches TRBD1 (5 bases). Germline values: CDR1 SGHRS, CDR2 YFSETQ. V lost 7 bases to trimming and J lost 3 bases, with 13 bases between them. The CDR3 spans 13 residues. The CDR3, as DNA: TGCGCCAGCGGGACGGGGCTGGACTATGGCTACACCTTC. It is translated as CASGTGLDYGYTF.